This T cell receptor (beta chain) emerged from a study of cytomegalovirus exposure and HLA in healthy donors. Points on this clone: The antigen is undetermined.

Notes on the study in general: In a later analysis, the majority of CMV-associated beta chains seemingly showed HLA restriction. In a later analysis, several top co-occurrence clusters appeared linked to parvovirus B19, influenza, CMV and Epstein-Barr virus.

PCR employed 60 Vbeta and 13 Jbeta primers. Sequencing used immunoSEQ multiplex PCR; TCRdb keeps in-frame clones, though not all of them. The sample records tens of thousands of clones, over 70% being singletons. The CDR3 is 14 amino acids. The ends lost 2 bases at V and 15 bases at J; junction bases unmatched: 11. CDR1 and CDR2 from the germline V gene are GTSNPN and SVGIG (reference sequence). The chain is built from TRBV30 and TRBJ1-4; TRBD1 matches at 11 bases. The TCR comes from a girl aged 2-10 years in good health and CMV-seropositive. The sequenced material came from PBMCs. CDR3 amino acids: CAWSPGQGGGWLFF. The CDR3 DNA reads TGTGCCTGGAGTCCGGGACAGGGGGGCGGTTGGTTGTTTTTT.